In this sample, the clone carrying this T cell receptor (beta chain) turned up a few times. This entry belongs to a study of response to subunit inactivated influenza vaccine. Trimming took 1 base from V and 1 from J, leaving 8 bases between them. The CDR3 length is 15 residues. CDR1 LNHNV and CDR2 YYDKDF come from the germline V gene (reference sequence). Each CDR3 protein gets one entry after TCRdb re-called the RT-PCR reads with MiXCR. This sample has some 570,000 distinct CDR3 sequences, with approximately 10% found just once. This sample was also put to use in a study of T cells expressing NK-cell markers. That source adds: The cDNA for TCR beta came from 5'RACE template switching with UMIs. Among several donors, these clonotypes also ranked first in the CD3+CD56-NKG2C+ fraction.

The sample consisted of PBMCs from blood, taken on the day of vaccination. The receptor was isolated from a middle-aged man who received an inactivated influenza vaccine. This rearrangement joins TRBV15 to TRBJ2-1, with unresolved D. The DNA for the CDR3 is TGTGCCACCAGCAGAGCCCCACTATCCTACAATGAGCAGTTCTTC. Residues: CATSRAPLSYNEQFF.